These T cell receptor beta chains were read from a single sample in a study of shared T cell receptors in the human thymus. Sequenced by immunoSEQ multiplex PCR; TCRdb stores in-frame clones only, minus some. The sample shows 500,000 to 550,000 clones, about four fifths of them seen only once. These same records also appear under a second study, on human thymus T cells.

Sequenced: thymocytes. Every receptor here comes from a boy under two years old with a congenital heart defect. CDR3s include the opening cysteine and the closing phenylalanine or tryptophan. D genes are given only for firm matches. A clone size is listed for some rows: how often the clone was seen (once, few, many), or a class if it is expanded.

-	TRBV6-1	TRBJ2-3	-	CASSDPSGYTDTQYF	TGTGCCAGCAGTGACCCTAGTGGGTACACAGATACGCAGTATTTT
-	TRBV5-4	TRBJ2-7	TRBD2	CASSFFPTGGWRVPYEQYF	TGTGCCAGCAGCTTTTTTCCCACGGGGGGTTGGCGGGTTCCCTACGAGCAGTACTTC
few	TRBV29-1	TRBJ2-7	TRBD2	CSVSGRASYEQYF	TGCAGCGTTAGCGGGAGGGCATCCTACGAGCAGTACTTC
-	TRBV27	TRBJ2-5	-	CASRQTPPGETQYF	TGTGCCAGCAGACAAACCCCCCCCGGGGAGACCCAGTACTTC
-	TRBV27	TRBJ2-6	-	CASSLSSQRHLSGANVLTF	TGTGCCAGCAGTTTATCTTCCCAGCGGCACCTCTCTGGGGCCAACGTCCTGACTTTC
-	TRBV12-5	TRBJ1-5	-	CASGLVRGRVNQPQHF	TGTGCTAGTGGTTTGGTACGTGGCAGGGTAAATCAGCCCCAGCATTTT
once	TRBV30	TRBJ1-5	-	CAYWGGLYNQPQHF	TGTGCCTACTGGGGGGGATTGTACAATCAGCCCCAGCATTTT
-	TRBV4-2	TRBJ2-7	-	CASSQEPREQYF	TGTGCCAGCAGCCAAGAACCCAGGGAGCAGTACTTC
-	TRBV5-1	TRBJ2-1	TRBD2	CASSLVTSGKGINEQFF	TGCGCCAGCAGCTTGGTCACTAGCGGCAAAGGGATCAATGAGCAGTTCTTC
few	TRBV7-6	TRBJ1-3	TRBD1	CASRGDRGEDSGNTIYF	TGTGCCAGCAGGGGGGACAGGGGGGAAGACTCTGGAAACACCATATATTTT